This TCR beta chain stems from a study of blood T cells in healthy people across ages. Using a J-beta primer mix together with a sample-barcoded 5' primer, a second PCR was run for roughly 6 to 12 cycles. TCRdb independently ran MiXCR on the 5' RACE reads; one entry per CDR3 protein. This sample yields about 770,000 distinct CDR3 sequences, of which around 45% are seen a single time; around 21% belongs to the top ten. This clonotype appeared a few times. The antigen is unknown. The CDR3 has 13 residues. Germline CDR1 and CDR2: SGHTA and FQGNSA. With V trimmed by 5 bases and J by 4 bases, 4 bases remained unmatched. Donors were systemically healthy Caucasian individuals from Russia aged roughly 6 to 100 years. Investigators took roughly 10 milliliters of peripheral blood from every donor. The extraction recovered at least 5.5 micrograms of total RNA per sample. Study results and caveats: Older age went with lower TCR beta diversity per million T cells, in a roughly linear way.

This clonotype was sampled from a man in his fifties or sixties in good health. The V call is TRBV7-2, the J call TRBJ1-1; 7 bases match TRBD1. Sequenced input: blood. The CDR3 here is CASSPGQFTEAFF. DNA of the CDR3: TGTGCCAGCAGCCCGGGACAGTTCACTGAAGCTTTCTTT. Variable domain in full (rest from reference TRBV7-2 and TRBJ1-1): GAGVSQSPSNKVTEKGKDVELRCDPISGHTALYWYRQSLGQGLEFLIYFQGNSAPDKSGLPSDRFSAERTGGSVSTLTIQRTQQEDSAVYLCASSPGQFTEAFFGQGTRLTVV.